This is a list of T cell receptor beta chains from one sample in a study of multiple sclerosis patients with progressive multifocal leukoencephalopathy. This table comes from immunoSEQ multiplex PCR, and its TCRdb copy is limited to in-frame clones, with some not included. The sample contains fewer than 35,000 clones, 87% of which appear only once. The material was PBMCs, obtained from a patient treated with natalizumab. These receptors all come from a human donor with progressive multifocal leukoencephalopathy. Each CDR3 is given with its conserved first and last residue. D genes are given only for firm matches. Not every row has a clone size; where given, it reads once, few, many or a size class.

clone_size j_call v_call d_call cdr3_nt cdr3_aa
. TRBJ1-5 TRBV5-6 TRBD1 TGTGCCAGCAGCGCTCAGGGGGTAGGCCAGCCCCAGCATTTT CASSAQGVGQPQHF
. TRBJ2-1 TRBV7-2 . TGTGCCAGCAGCTACCGGGACACCTCATACAATGAGCAGTTCTTC CASSYRDTSYNEQFF
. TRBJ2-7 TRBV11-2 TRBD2 TGTGCCAGCAGCTTAGTTGGACTAGCGGGAGCCGAGCAGTACTTC CASSLVGLAGAEQYF
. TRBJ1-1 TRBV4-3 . TGCGCCAGCAGCCAAGATCGAGGGGTCTACACTGAAGCTTTCTTT CASSQDRGVYTEAFF
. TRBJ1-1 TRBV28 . TGTGCCAGCAGTAGGGGCACGAAGGGGAGTACTGAAGCTTTCTTT CASSRGTKGSTEAFF
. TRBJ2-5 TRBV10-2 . TGCGCCAGCAGTGAGTCTCTTGGCAGGGACCAAGAGACCCAGTACTTC CASSESLGRDQETQYF
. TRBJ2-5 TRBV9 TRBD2 TGTGCCAGCAGCACGAGACTAGCGGGGAGGGAAGAGACCCAGTACTTC CASSTRLAGREETQYF
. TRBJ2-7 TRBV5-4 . TGTGCCAGCAGCCAAGGGGGGGCCTTCTTCTCCTACGAGCAGTACTTC CASSQGGAFFSYEQYF
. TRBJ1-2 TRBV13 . TGTGCCAGCAGCTTAAGTGGATCCTATGGCTACACCTTC CASSLSGSYGYTF
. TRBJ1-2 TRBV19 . TGTGCCAGTAGTAATCCAGGGATTATCGGCTACACCTTC CASSNPGIIGYTF
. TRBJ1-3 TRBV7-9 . TGTGCCAGCAGCCACACCACGGCAGGTGTGAGCTCTGGAAACACCATATATTTT CASSHTTAGVSSGNTIYF
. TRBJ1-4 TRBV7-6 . TGTGCCAGCAGCTTCCGCGGTAGGGAAAAACTGTTTTTT CASSFRGREKLFF
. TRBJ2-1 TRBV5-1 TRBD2 TGCGCCAGCAGTTACACTAGCGGGAGAGGGAATGAGCAGTTCTTC CASSYTSGRGNEQFF
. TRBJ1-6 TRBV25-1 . TGTGCCAGCAGGGGGAATTCACCCCTCCACTTT CASRGNSPLHF
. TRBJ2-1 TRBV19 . TGTGCCACCGGGGTATGGACATCCTACAATGAGCAGTTCTTC CATGVWTSYNEQFF
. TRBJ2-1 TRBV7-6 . TGTGCCAGCAGCTCTCAGGAATTAAGTATTGAGCAGTTCTTC CASSSQELSIEQFF
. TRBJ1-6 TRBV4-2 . TGTGCCAGCAGCCAAGATCCGGGCAGCTCCTCCTATAATTCACCCCTCCACTTT CASSQDPGSSSYNSPLHF
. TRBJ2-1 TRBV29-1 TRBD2 TGCAGCGTTGCCTGGTTAGCGGGAGCAAATGAGCAGTTCTTC CSVAWLAGANEQFF
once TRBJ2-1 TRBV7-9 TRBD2 TGTGCCAGCAGCCAGGGACTAGCGGGAGACTATGAGCAGTTCTTC CASSQGLAGDYEQFF
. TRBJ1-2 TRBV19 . TGTGCCAGTATAGAAACAGGGCTAGGCATCCGCGCCACTGCGCTTGGCTACACCTTC CASIETGLGIRATALGYTF
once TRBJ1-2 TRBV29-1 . TGCAGCGTTGAGGCAGTTACTAATGGCTACACCTTC CSVEAVTNGYTF
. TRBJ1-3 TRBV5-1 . TGCGCCAGCAGCTTGGGCCAATTCAGGGGAGTCTCTGGAAACACCATATATTTT CASSLGQFRGVSGNTIYF
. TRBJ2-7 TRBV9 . TGTGCCAGCAGCGTAGATGGGACTGAGACCTACGAGCAGTACTTC CASSVDGTETYEQYF
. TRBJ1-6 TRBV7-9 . TGTGCCAGCTCCCGGTCCGCGGGGTTTTCACCCCTCCACTTT CASSRSAGFSPLHF
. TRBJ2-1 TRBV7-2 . TGTGCCAGCAGCTTAACCCAGGGTGGTGAGCAGTTCTTC CASSLTQGGEQFF
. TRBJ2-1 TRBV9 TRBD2 TGTGCCAGCAGAACGGGAGGGTTTGGTGAGCAGTTCTTC CASRTGGFGEQFF
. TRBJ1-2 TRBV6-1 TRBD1 TGTGCCAGCAGTGACGGGCCTATAGGGAGGGGGCGTTATGGCTACACCTTC CASSDGPIGRGRYGYTF
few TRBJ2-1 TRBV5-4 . TGTGCCAGCAGCTTGGGGGGGGCAGGTGACGTGGGTGAGCAGTTCTTC CASSLGGAGDVGEQFF
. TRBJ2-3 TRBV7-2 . TGTGCCAGCAGACGAATCACAGATACGCAGTATTTT CASRRITDTQYF
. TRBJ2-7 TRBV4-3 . TGCGCCAGCAGCCAAGATCTAGGGTCGGAGCAGTACTTC CASSQDLGSEQYF
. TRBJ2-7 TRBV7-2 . TGTGCCAGCAGCTTAGCGCGCTCCTACGAGCAGTACTTC CASSLARSYEQYF
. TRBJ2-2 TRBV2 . TGTGCCAGCTCCCCCAGTTGGAGTTGGACCGGGGAGCTGTTTTTT CASSPSWSWTGELFF
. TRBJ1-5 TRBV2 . TGTGCCAGCAGTGATCAGAGGGGATACCAGCCCCAGCATTTT CASSDQRGYQPQHF
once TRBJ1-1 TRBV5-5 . TGTGCCAGCAGCCGCGAGGGGCCGGGCACTGAAGCTTTCTTT CASSREGPGTEAFF
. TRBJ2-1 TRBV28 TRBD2 TGTGCCAGCAGTCTTACTAGCGGGGCCTCCTACAATGAGCAGTTCTTC CASSLTSGASYNEQFF
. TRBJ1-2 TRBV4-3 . TGCGCCAGCAGCCAAGATCTTGGGGGGCTTGGCTACACCTTC CASSQDLGGLGYTF
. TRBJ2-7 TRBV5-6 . TGTGCCAGCAGCGCAAACTACGAGCAGTACTTC CASSANYEQYF
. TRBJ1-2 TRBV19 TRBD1 TGTGCCAGTAGTATAGGACAGGGATTCTATGGCTACACCTTC CASSIGQGFYGYTF
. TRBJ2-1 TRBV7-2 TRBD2 TGTGCCAGCAGCTCCCGGGCTAGCGGGGGAATCAATGAGCAGTTCTTC CASSSRASGGINEQFF
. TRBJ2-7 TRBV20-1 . TGCAGTGCGATCTCCTACGAGCAGTACTTC CSAISYEQYF
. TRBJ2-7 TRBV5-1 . TGCGCCAGCAGTGCCTCCTACGAGCAGTACTTC CASSASYEQYF
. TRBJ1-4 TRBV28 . TGTGCCAGCAGGACCCTCCGGGACCCACGGGAGGTGGAAAAACTGTTTTTT CASRTLRDPREVEKLFF
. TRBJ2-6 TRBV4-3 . TGCGCCAGCAGCCAAGAACCACAGGGTGGGGCCAACGTCCTGACTTTC CASSQEPQGGANVLTF
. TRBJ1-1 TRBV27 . TGTGCCAGCAGTTTTAACGGGCGGGGACCGTCCTTAGTGGCTGAAGCTTTCTTT CASSFNGRGPSLVAEAFF
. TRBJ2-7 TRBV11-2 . TGTGCCAGCAGATTACAATGGGAGGCCTACGAGCAGTACTTC CASRLQWEAYEQYF
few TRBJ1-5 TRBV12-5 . TGTGCTAGTGGTTTGGATAGGCAGACCCAGCATTTT CASGLDRQTQHF
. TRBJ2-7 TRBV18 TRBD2 TGTGCCAGCTCGCCGGGACTAGCGGGACTCAGCTACGAGCAGTACTTC CASSPGLAGLSYEQYF
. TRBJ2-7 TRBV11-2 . TGTGCCAGCAGCCCGATACTGGCGGGGACCTACGAGCAGTACTTC CASSPILAGTYEQYF
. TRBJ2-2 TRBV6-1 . TGTGCCAGCCCCAAAAGGCAGAACACCGGGGAGCTGTTTTTT CASPKRQNTGELFF
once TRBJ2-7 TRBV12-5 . TGTGCTAGTGGTTTGGTAAGGTTTAAGGGGGGGCCACTCTCCTACGAGCAGTACTTC CASGLVRFKGGPLSYEQYF
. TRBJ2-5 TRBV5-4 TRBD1 TGTGCCAGCAGCCCGGGGACAGGGGACGAGACCCAGTACTTC CASSPGTGDETQYF
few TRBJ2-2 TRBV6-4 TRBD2 TGTGCCAGCAGTGACTCTAGCGGGACCGGGGAGCTGTTTTTT CASSDSSGTGELFF
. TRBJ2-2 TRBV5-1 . TGCGCCAGCAGCTTAACACAGGGAGCGAACACCGGGGAGCTGTTTTTT CASSLTQGANTGELFF
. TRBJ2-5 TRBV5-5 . TGTGCCAGCGCAATAAATCAAGAGACCCAGTACTTC CASAINQETQYF
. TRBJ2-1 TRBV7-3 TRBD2 TGTGCCAGCAGCTTAGCGGGAGGGCCGGGCAATGAGCAGTTCTTC CASSLAGGPGNEQFF
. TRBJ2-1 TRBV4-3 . TGCGCCAGCAGCCAAGAAGGGGCGCTCTCCTACAATGAGCAGTTCTTC CASSQEGALSYNEQFF
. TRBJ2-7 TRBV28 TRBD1 TGTGCCAGCAGTCCCGACAGGGACTCCTACGAGCAGTACTTC CASSPDRDSYEQYF
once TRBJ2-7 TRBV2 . TGTGCCAGCAGTAGTCAAGACTACGAGCAGTACTTC CASSSQDYEQYF
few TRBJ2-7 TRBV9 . TGTGCCAGCAGCGTAGGGGCAGGGTACCACGAGCAGTACTTC CASSVGAGYHEQYF